This is a list of T cell receptor beta chains from one sample in a study of blood T cells in healthy people across ages. TCRdb itself ran the 5' RACE reads through MiXCR, one entry per CDR3 protein. Of about 620,000 distinct CDR3 sequences listed, over 40% are singletons. The sequencing sample was made of blood. Receptors were obtained from a woman older than 75 in good health. Both conserved end residues are part of each CDR3. A D gene is named only where the DNA matches it firmly. Some rows have no size entry. The others give once, few or many, or a class for an expanded clone.

v_gene	abundance	d_gene	j_gene	CDR3aa	CDR3nt
TRBV29-1	few	.	TRBJ2-1	CSVVPVGNEQFF	TGCAGCGTTGTCCCAGTGGGCAATGAGCAGTTCTTC
TRBV12-3/TRBV12-4	.	.	TRBJ2-5	CASSLAQGAGETQYF	TGTGCCAGCAGTTTAGCGCAAGGGGCCGGGGAGACCCAGTACTTC
TRBV4-2	few	TRBD1	TRBJ1-2	CASSHTGTGNYGYTF	TGTGCCAGCAGCCACACCGGGACAGGGAACTATGGCTACACCTTC
TRBV6-6	.	TRBD2	TRBJ2-1	CASSYAGGSNEQFF	TGTGCCAGCAGTTACGCGGGGGGAAGTAATGAGCAGTTCTTC
TRBV28	.	.	TRBJ2-2	CANAPGGKNTGELFF	TGTGCCAATGCCCCCGGGGGCAAGAACACCGGGGAGCTGTTTTTT
TRBV10-3	.	TRBD2	TRBJ2-3	CAIRDPPGGLAGFGDTQYF	TGTGCCATCAGGGATCCACCCGGGGGACTAGCGGGGTTCGGGGATACGCAGTATTTT
TRBV5-1	.	.	TRBJ2-1	CASSSLGGTAYEQFF	TGCGCCAGCAGCTCCCTTGGAGGGACCGCTTATGAGCAGTTCTTC
TRBV6-6	.	.	TRBJ2-3	CASNLQIGRDTQYF	TGTGCCAGCAACCTGCAAATCGGTAGGGATACGCAGTATTTT
TRBV4-1	once	.	TRBJ2-7	CASSQDPVSEQYF	TGCGCCAGCAGCCAAGATCCAGTCTCTGAGCAGTACTTC
TRBV29-1	.	.	TRBJ1-2	CSVGMGGQVGGYTF	TGCAGCGTTGGCATGGGGGGGCAGGTTGGAGGCTACACCTTC
TRBV12-3/TRBV12-4	.	TRBD2	TRBJ2-4	CASSPGRAPKNIQYF	TGTGCCAGCAGCCCGGGGAGGGCGCCCAAAAACATTCAGTACTTC
TRBV2	.	TRBD1	TRBJ1-6	CASIPQGGSPLHF	TGTGCCAGCATCCCACAGGGGGGCTCACCCCTCCACTTT
TRBV3-1	once	.	TRBJ1-1	CASSQVGGSRNTEAFF	TGTGCCAGCAGCCAAGTTGGAGGTTCCAGGAACACTGAAGCTTTCTTT
TRBV29-1	.	.	TRBJ2-5	CSLSSPGETQYF	TGCAGCCTTTCGTCTCCGGGCGAGACCCAGTACTTC
TRBV20-1	.	TRBD2	TRBJ2-3	CCAPLPGRSTDTQYF	TGCTGTGCCCCCCTACCCGGGAGGTCGACAGATACGCAGTATTTT
TRBV4-1	.	.	TRBJ2-1	CASSQDGPFSSYNEQFF	TGCGCCAGCAGCCAAGATGGCCCCTTTAGTTCCTACAATGAGCAGTTCTTC